This TCR beta chain was observed in a study of T cells in Graves' hyperthyroidism and ophthalmopathy. This CDR3 has 15 amino acids. Germline V CDR1 and CDR2: SEHNR, FQNEAQ (reference sequence). V lost 4 bases and J 5 bases, leaving 17 bases between the germline ends. In its sample, this clonotype was seen a few times. The investigators amplified TCR beta CDR3 regions from RNA transcripts. An initial round of RT-PCR targeting the TCR CDR3 relied on the HTBI primer set. MiXCR, applied by TCRdb to the multiplex PCR reads, yields one record per CDR3 protein. Among 600,000 to 850,000 distinct CDR3 sequences listed, 18% were seen once. Clinicians diagnosed patients from clinical symptoms, serum thyroxine and TRAb, thyroid ultrasound and orbital computed tomography.

The sequencing input was blood. The chain joins TRBV7-9 to TRBJ2-5; no clear D. The receptor comes from a woman aged 45 to 65 with Graves' hyperthyroidism that later progressed to Graves' ophthalmopathy. The CDR3 DNA reads TGTGCCAGCAGCTCCCGTTTCCAGGCGGAGGAGACCCAGTACTTC. Translation: CASSSRFQAEETQYF. The complete variable domain, with remaining parts taken from reference TRBV7-9 and TRBJ2-5, reads DTGVSQNPRHKITKRGQNVTFRCDPISEHNRLYWYRQTLGQGPEFLTYFQNEAQLEKSRLLSDRFSAERPKGSFSTLEIQRTEQGDSAMYLCASSSRFQAEETQYFGPGTRLLVL.